The 20 T cell receptor beta chains listed next were all sequenced from one sample in a study of tumor-infiltrating lymphocytes in primary liver carcinoma. Co-extracted RNA and DNA came from roughly 20-30 mg of unsorted bulk tissue. cDNA specific to TCR beta was made from 500 ng of total RNA, with a constant-region primer employed for priming. Three nested multiplex PCR rounds, a slightly modified ARM-PCR, produced the libraries for TCR beta. Amplification in the first two PCR rounds was performed using TRBV1-TRBV30 forward primers and a C-beta reverse primer for about 10 cycles each. TCRdb processed the multiplex PCR reads anew with MiXCR; each CDR3 protein has one entry. The sample holds approximately 120,000 distinct CDR3 sequences; 64% are singletons and the top ten take around 8.2%. The sequenced material came from liver tumor tissue from sampling region 3. The sample's subset: tumor region T3, left-lateral pole. The origin of the receptors is a woman aged 60-75 years with primary liver carcinoma and hepatitis B virus infection.

This clonotype has only a few counts. The chain recombines TRBV28 with TRBJ2-2; possibly TRBD1 for D (6 bases). The CDR3 has 15 amino acids. Germline CDR1 is MDHEN and CDR2 is SYDVKM. V was trimmed by 4 bases and J by 5 bases, leaving 14 bases between them. The CDR3 coding sequence is TGTGCCAGCAGTTCCGGACAGCCAGAGACCGGGGAGCTGTTTTTT. Amino acid sequence: CASSSGQPETGELFF. The whole variable domain, remainder taken from reference TRBV28 and TRBJ2-2, is DVKVTQSSRYLVKRTGEKVFLECVQDMDHENMFWYRQDPGLGLRLIYFSYDVKMKEKGDIPEGYSVSREKKERFSLILESASTNQTSMYLCASSSGQPETGELFFGEGSRLTVL.

The chain has TRBV29-1 and TRBJ2-7; no clear D. CDR3 length: 11 residues. The germline V gene encodes CDR1 SQVTM and CDR2 ANQGSEA. Deletions cut 6 bases from V and 2 bases from J, with 8 bases between. CDR3 coding DNA: TGCAGCGTCTCGGACCCCTACGAGCAGTACTTC. Its translation: CSVSDPYEQYF.

Concerning this clonotype: A much bigger clone sits one base away, suggesting this may be a read error. The chain employs TRBV12-3 or TRBV12-4 and TRBJ2-1; TRBD2 is a possible D gene (5 bases). The CDR3 runs 15 residues. V was pared by 7 bases and J by 5 bases, with 18 bases between. CDR3 loop: CASNSDRGWDNEQFF. The CDR3 nucleotides read TGTGCCAGCAATTCAGATCGGGGATGGGACAATGAGCAGTTCTTC.

In regard to this clonotype: The CDR3 does not end in the conserved phenylalanine or tryptophan, so this is likely a read error. V gene TRBV28 combines with J gene TRBJ2-7; possible D gene TRBD1, 5 bases. This CDR3 has 13 amino acids. Germline lookup yields CDR1 MDHEN and CDR2 SYDVKM. Trimming shortened V by 3 bases and J by 7 bases, and 13 bases separated the two germline ends. The CDR3 nucleotides are TGTGCCAGCAGTTTGAGACAGAGCTATGAGCAGTACCTC. Translating gives CASSLRQSYEQYL.

This clonotype was observed at least ten times. The rearrangement uses TRBV29-1 and TRBJ2-1, with 15 bases aligning to TRBD2. The CDR3 totals 18 residues. Germline lookup yields CDR1 SQVTM and CDR2 ANQGSEA. Trimming took 4 bases from V and 2 from J; bases not matched to a gene: 9. The CDR3 nucleotides are TGCAGCGTTGTTAGGGGACTAGCGGGAGGAACCGCCTACAATGAGCAGTTCTTC. The encoded protein is CSVVRGLAGGTAYNEQFF.

This clonotype was seen once. The junction departs from germline at one end; a sequencing error may be responsible. The CDR3 sequence is CAWSVSPDTLYF. For the CDR3, the DNA is TGTGCCTGGAGTGTATCCCCAGATACGCTGTATTTT. The V call is TRBV30, the J call TRBJ2-3, with no clear D. From germline, CDR1 is GTSNPN and CDR2 SVGIG (reference sequence). This CDR3 has 12 amino acids.

In regard to this clonotype: At one boundary the junction diverges from the germline segment, which might be a read error. The chain uses TRBV24-1 and TRBJ2-3, with TRBD1 matching 12 bases. The germline gives CDR1 KGHDR, CDR2 SFDVKD. CDR3 size: 15 residues. CDR3 nucleotides: TGTGTCACCAGTGATCGGGACAGGGGGCGAGATACGCAGTATTTT. It specifies CVTSDRDRGRDTQYF.

Ten or more counts support this clonotype. The chain employs TRBV7-9 and TRBJ2-3, with D possibly TRBD1 on 5 matching bases. This CDR3 contains 13 residues. V lost 3 bases, J lost 3 bases, and 7 bases lay in between. Germline-derived CDR1 and CDR2 are SEHNR and FQNEAQ (reference sequence). The CDR3 nucleotides read TGTGCCAGCAGCTTTCAGGGTACAGATACGCAGTATTTT. Translating gives CASSFQGTDTQYF.

About this clonotype: This likely comes from a read error, as the CDR3 has no conserved phenylalanine or tryptophan at its end. The V call is TRBV11-2, the J call TRBJ2-1; 9 bases agree with TRBD1. This CDR3 is 15 amino acids long. Trimming took 6 bases from V and 6 from J; bases not matched to a gene: 9. In germline, CDR1 is SGHAT, CDR2 FQNNGV. Here the CDR3 DNA reads TGTGCCAGCAGATCGGGACAGGGAGTATGCAATGAGCAGTTCATC. Its protein is CASRSGQGVCNEQFI.

In this sample, this clonotype turned up many times. The chain employs TRBV4-2 and TRBJ2-1; 8 nucleotides match TRBD2. Germline-derived CDR1 and CDR2 are LGHNA and YNFKEQ. V dropped 0 bases and J dropped 6; count of bases not matched to a gene: 7. The CDR3 has 16 residues. The chain's CDR3 is CASSQEGPSGPNEQFF. The CDR3, as DNA: TGTGCCAGCAGCCAAGAAGGGCCTAGCGGGCCCAATGAGCAGTTCTTC.

The rearrangement joins TRBV6-6 to TRBJ2-7; no definite D call. Germline loops: CDR1 MNHNY, CDR2 SVGAGI (reference sequence). The CDR3 length is 12 residues. Trimming took off 7 bases at V and 4 bases at J, with 11 bases between the two ends. The CDR3 nucleotides read TGTGCCAGCACTTCAGTCTCATACGAGCAGTACTTC. Protein sequence: CASTSVSYEQYF.

This clonotype has just one count. Its ends do not fully match the called genes, so a read error is possible. The DNA for the CDR3 is TGTGCTAGTGGCCGACGGACTTTCAATGAACAGTTCTTC. It specifies CASGRRTFNEQFF. This chain connects TRBV12-5 to TRBJ2-1; tentatively, D is TRBD2 (5 bases). The CDR3 is made up of 13 amino acids. Germline V gene data show CDR1 as LGHNT and CDR2 as FRNRAP.

Note on this clonotype: The conserved closing phenylalanine or tryptophan is absent in this CDR3, likely reflecting a read error. The DNA is left out, because the CDR3 cannot be placed on it with certainty; the CDR3 is given as TCRdb lists it. This chain uses TRBV11-2 with TRBJ2-2. The CDR3 spans 13 residues, counting both ends. CDR1 is SGHAT, CDR2 FQNNGV, per germline. The CDR3 here is CASSSDRTGELLL.

V is TRBV10-3 and J is TRBJ1-5; possibly TRBD1 for D (5 bases). Germline V gives CDR1 ENHRY, CDR2 SYGVKD. The CDR3 is 14 amino acids. V shed 10 bases and J shed 1 base, with 14 bases lying between them. The CDR3: CATDGGDSNQPQHF. The CDR3 nucleotides are TGTGCCACCGATGGGGGGGACAGCAATCAGCCCCAGCATTTT.

As for this clonotype: At one end, the junction sequence differs from germline, possibly due to a read error. V and J are TRBV11-2 and TRBJ2-1; tentatively, D is TRBD2 (5 bases). The CDR3 spans 14 residues. The germline gives CDR1 SGHAT, CDR2 FQNNGV. This chain's CDR3 is CASIPDSRYREQFF. The DNA for the CDR3 is TGTGCCAGCATTCCGGACTCGAGGTATAGAGAGCAGTTTTTC.

Of note for this clonotype: The junction departs from germline at one end; a sequencing error may be responsible. This chain links TRBV10-3 with TRBJ2-7; possibly TRBD2 for D (6 bases). CDR3 length equals 16 residues. Germline lookup yields CDR1 ENHRY and CDR2 SYGVKD. DNA of the CDR3: TGTGTCATCAGTGGGTCGATCCTCGGGGGTTCATACGAGCAGTACTTC. This translates into CVISGSILGGSYEQYF.

V usage is TRBV11-2 and J usage is TRBJ2-1; D gene unclear. This CDR3 has 14 amino acids. V dropped 8 bases and J dropped 4 bases, with 15 bases sitting between them. Per germline, CDR1 SGHAT and CDR2 FQNNGV. CDR3 in DNA: TGTGCCAGCGGCATCTTACCGGGTTACAATGAGCAGTTCTTC. Translated, it gives CASGILPGYNEQFF.

V gene TRBV11-2 combines with J gene TRBJ2-1, with 7 bases aligning to TRBD2. V was clipped by 7 bases and J by 10 bases; unmatched bases: 16. Germline assignment: CDR1 SGHAT and CDR2 FQNNGV. The length of the CDR3 is 15 residues. For the CDR3, the DNA is TGTGCCAGCATCATGGGGCGGGAGCCTGGCCGGGAGCAGTTCTTC. Encoded protein: CASIMGREPGREQFF.

At least ten counts were recorded for this clonotype. The chain combines TRBV10-2 with TRBJ2-3; possible D gene TRBD2, 6 bases. Trimming shortened V by 6 bases and J by 4 bases, and 11 bases separated the two germline ends. The V gene's germline CDR1 is WSHSY and CDR2 SAAADI. This CDR3 is built from 13 residues. The CDR3 bases are TGCGCCAGCAGACTAGCCGCCCCAGATACGCAGTATTTT. Amino acids: CASRLAAPDTQYF.

Notes on this clonotype: This may stem from a read error, because a much larger clone lies one nucleotide away. This sequence joins TRBV5-4 and TRBJ2-1; no clear D. This CDR3 has 13 residues. CDR1 is SGHNT and CDR2 is YYREEE in the germline V gene (reference sequence). V lost 1 base and J lost 5, with 7 bases in between. The CDR3 nucleotides read TGTGCCAGCAGCTTGACCCTGGACAATGAGCAGTTCTTC. As protein: CASSLTLDNEQFF.